This T cell receptor beta chain was retrieved from a study of blood T cells in healthy people across ages. Whole-study results and caveats: From one million sequenced T cells, diversity estimates were lower bounds.

This clonotype has a handful of counts. The antigen remains undetermined. A sample-barcoded 5' primer and a J-beta primer mix were used in a second PCR of about 7 to 12 cycles. Each TCR beta cDNA got a 12-nucleotide random molecular identifier. MiXCR was run by TCRdb on the 5' RACE reads, yielding one entry per CDR3 protein. The top ten clones hold around 7.7% of a sample with about 1.7 million distinct CDR3 sequences, roughly 27% of them seen once. Germline lookup yields CDR1 DFQATT and CDR2 SNEGSKA (reference sequence). The CDR3 runs to 14 residues. V gave up 5 bases and J gave up 2 bases, with 15 bases separating them.

This clonotype originated in a woman aged 25 to 39 in good health. The V and J genes are TRBV20-1 and TRBJ2-5; maybe TRBD2 (6 bases). The sequenced sample was blood. DNA of the CDR3: TGCAGTGCTGAGAGTGGGACTTCGCAAGAGACCCAGTACTTC. Residues: CSAESGTSQETQYF.